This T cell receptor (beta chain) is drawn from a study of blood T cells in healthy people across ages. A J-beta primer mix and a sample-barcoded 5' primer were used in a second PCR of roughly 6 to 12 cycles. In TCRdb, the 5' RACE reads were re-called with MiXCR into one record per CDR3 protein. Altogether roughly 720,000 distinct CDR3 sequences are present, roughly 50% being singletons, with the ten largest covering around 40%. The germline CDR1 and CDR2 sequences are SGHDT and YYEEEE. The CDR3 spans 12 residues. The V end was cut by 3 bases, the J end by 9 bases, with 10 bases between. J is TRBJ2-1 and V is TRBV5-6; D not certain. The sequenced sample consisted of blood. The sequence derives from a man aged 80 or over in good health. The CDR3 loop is CASSCSVCEQFF. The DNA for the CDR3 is TGTGCCAGCAGCTGCTCGGTCTGTGAGCAGTTCTTC.